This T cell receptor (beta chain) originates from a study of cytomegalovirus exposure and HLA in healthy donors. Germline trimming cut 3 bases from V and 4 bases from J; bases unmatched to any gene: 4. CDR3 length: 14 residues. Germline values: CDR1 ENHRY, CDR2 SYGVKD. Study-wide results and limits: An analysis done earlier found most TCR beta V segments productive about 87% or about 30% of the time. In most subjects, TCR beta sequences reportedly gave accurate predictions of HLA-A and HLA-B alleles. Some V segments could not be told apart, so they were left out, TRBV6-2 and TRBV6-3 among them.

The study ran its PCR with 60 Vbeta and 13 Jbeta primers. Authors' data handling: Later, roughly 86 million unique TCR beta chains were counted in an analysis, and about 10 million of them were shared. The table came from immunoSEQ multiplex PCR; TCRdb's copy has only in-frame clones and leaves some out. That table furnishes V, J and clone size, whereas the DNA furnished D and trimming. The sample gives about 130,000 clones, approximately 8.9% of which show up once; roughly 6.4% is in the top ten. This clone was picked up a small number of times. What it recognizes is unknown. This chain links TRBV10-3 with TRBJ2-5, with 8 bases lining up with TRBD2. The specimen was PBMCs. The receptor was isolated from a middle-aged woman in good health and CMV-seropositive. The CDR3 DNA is TGTGCCATCAGTGATCGGGAGGGAACAGAGACCCAGTACTTC. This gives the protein CAISDREGTETQYF.